The rows below give T cell receptor beta chains drawn from one sample of a study of beta chain features in type 1 diabetes. This table comes from immunoSEQ multiplex PCR, and its TCRdb copy is limited to in-frame clones, with some not included. The sample carries some 270,000 clones, approximately 11% recorded once. The sequenced sample consisted of naive CD4+ T cells from blood. The receptors were sampled from a man aged 25-45 years with type 1 diabetes. Each CDR3 is given with its conserved first and last residue.

TRBV4-1,CASSQDPYGETQYF
TRBV19,CASGRPGLQETQYF
TRBV29-1,CSVRDSLNTEAFF
TRBV5-1,CASSLIEGGNSPLHF
TRBV6-6,CASRPPVEAGVGELFF
TRBV5-1,CASSLSGQHTGELFF
TRBV5-1,CASSQGAADTQYF
TRBV14,CASSPGGTDTQYF
TRBV7-8,CASSLAPRLEVKAFF
TRBV30,CAWSGTGYNEQFF
TRBV9,CASSAGLATTYEQYF
TRBV5-1,CASSLEGSSYNSPLHF
TRBV6-5,CASSYSGTVYEQYF
TRBV7-9,CASSARAVSPQHF
TRBV29-1,CSVEETGSPSYEQYF
TRBV9,CASSRKTGAGANVLTF
TRBV7-9,CASSSGQGLAKNIQYF
TRBV6-5,CASSRQGVSNEQFF
TRBV2,CASSEARRQGMGQPQHF
TRBV7-3,CASSPHAGPNTGELFF
TRBV2,CASREEYGYTF
TRBV18,CASSPTRGAFTDTQYF
TRBV7-2,CASSSPLAGGPDTQYF
TRBV6-6,CASSYPGREGETQYF
TRBV18,CASSTIENQPQHF
TRBV7-2,CASSLVADYGYTF
TRBV7-2,CASSLNRDTEAFF
TRBV2,CASSRGPHSYNEQFF
TRBV6-6,CASSPRVGFNQPQHF
TRBV2,CASSELGAGSNEQFF
TRBV5-4,CASSSRTETDTQYF
TRBV4-1,CASSQGPGTGRETQYF
TRBV18,CASSPGTGKGYTF
TRBV10-3,CAIMGGGTDTQYF
TRBV19,CATQRMDGTGARSPLHF
TRBV30,CAWSRRGGLGSGYTF
TRBV5-1,CASSSTRQGRGIYNEQFF
TRBV7-2,CASSPRVYTDTQYF
TRBV29-1,CSVQGQALHEQYF
TRBV5-1,CASSLGLERGNNEQFF
TRBV29-1,CSAQYETSKTDTQYF
TRBV7-9,CASSPDRAQETQYF
TRBV5-1,CASSRGQASTGELFF
TRBV9,CASSEWGLAGEETQYF
TRBV5-1,CASSRGPGGPSNQPQHF